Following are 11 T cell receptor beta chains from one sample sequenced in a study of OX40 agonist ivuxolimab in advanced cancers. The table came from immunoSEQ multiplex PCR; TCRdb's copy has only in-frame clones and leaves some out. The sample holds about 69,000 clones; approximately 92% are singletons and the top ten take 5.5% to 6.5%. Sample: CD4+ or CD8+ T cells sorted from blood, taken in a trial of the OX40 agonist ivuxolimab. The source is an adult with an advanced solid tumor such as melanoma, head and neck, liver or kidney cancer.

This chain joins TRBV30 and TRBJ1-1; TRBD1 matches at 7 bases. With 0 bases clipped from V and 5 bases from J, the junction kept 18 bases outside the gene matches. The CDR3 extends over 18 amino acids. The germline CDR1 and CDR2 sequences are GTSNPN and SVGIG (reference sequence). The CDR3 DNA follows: TGTGCCTGGAGTGTACGAGAGGGGGCGATAGGTCCTTGGACTGAAGCTTTCTTT. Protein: CAWSVREGAIGPWTEAFF.

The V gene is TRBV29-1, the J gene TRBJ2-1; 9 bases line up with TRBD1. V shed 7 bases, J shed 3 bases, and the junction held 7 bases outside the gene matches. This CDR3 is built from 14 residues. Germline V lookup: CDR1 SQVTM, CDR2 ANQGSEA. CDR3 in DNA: TGCAGCGACTGGGGACAGGGAGACTACAATGAGCAGTTCTTC. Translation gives CSDWGQGDYNEQFF.

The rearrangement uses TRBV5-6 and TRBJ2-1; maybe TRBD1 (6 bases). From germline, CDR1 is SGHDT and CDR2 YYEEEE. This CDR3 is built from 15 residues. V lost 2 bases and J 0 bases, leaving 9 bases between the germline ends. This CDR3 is CASSFGQSSYNEQFF. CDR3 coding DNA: TGTGCCAGCAGCTTTGGACAGAGCTCCTACAATGAGCAGTTCTTC.

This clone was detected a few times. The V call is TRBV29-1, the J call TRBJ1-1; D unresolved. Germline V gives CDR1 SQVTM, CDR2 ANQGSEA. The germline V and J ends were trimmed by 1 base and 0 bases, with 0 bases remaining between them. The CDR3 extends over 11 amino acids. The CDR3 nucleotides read TGCAGCGTTGAAGTGAACACTGAAGCTTTCTTT. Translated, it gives CSVEVNTEAFF.

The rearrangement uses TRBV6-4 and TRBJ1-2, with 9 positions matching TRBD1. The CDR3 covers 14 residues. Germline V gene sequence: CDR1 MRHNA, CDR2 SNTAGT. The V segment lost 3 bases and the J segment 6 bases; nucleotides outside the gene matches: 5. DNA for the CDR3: TGTGCCAGCAGTGAAGGACAGGGGTTGCATGGCTACACCTTC. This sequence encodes CASSEGQGLHGYTF.

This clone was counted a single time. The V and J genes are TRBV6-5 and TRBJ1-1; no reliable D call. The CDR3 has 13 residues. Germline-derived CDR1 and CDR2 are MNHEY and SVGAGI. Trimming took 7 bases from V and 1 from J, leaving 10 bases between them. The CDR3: CASNLHTNTEAFF. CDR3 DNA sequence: TGTGCCAGCAATCTACATACGAACACTGAAGCTTTCTTT.

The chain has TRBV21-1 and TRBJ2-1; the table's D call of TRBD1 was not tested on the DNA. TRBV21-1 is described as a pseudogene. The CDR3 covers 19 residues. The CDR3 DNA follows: TGTGCCAGCAGCAAAGGTCCGGGACAGGTACCTCTTTCCTACAATGAGCAGTTCTTC. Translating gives CASSKGPGQVPLSYNEQFF.

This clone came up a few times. The chain's CDR3 is CASSRTTTTYEQYF. Written as DNA, the CDR3 is TGTGCCAGCAGTAGGACTACAACTACCTACGAGCAGTACTTC. The V and J genes are TRBV7-9 and TRBJ2-7; perhaps TRBD2 as D (6 bases). Germline CDR1 SEHNR, CDR2 FQNEAQ (reference sequence). The length of the CDR3 is 14 residues. The V end was cut by 6 bases, the J end by 2 bases, with 14 bases between. The whole variable domain, remainder taken from reference TRBV7-9 and TRBJ2-7, is DTGVSQNPRHKITKRGQNVTFRCDPISEHNRLYWYRQTLGQGPEFLTYFQNEAQLEKSRLLSDRFSAERPKGSFSTLEIQRTEQGDSAMYLCASSRTTTTYEQYFGPGTRLTVT.

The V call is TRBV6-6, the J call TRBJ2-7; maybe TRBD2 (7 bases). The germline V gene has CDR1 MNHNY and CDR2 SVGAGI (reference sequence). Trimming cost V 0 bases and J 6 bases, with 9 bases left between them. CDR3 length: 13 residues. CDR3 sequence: CASSYSGGAEQYF. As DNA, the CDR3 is TGTGCCAGCAGTTACTCAGGGGGGGCCGAGCAGTACTTC.

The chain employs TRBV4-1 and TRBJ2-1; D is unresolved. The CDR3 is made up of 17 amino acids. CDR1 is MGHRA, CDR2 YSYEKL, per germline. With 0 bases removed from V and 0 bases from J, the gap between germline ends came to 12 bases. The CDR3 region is CASSQDTGTISYNEQFF. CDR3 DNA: TGCGCCAGCAGCCAAGATACTGGTACAATCTCCTACAATGAGCAGTTCTTC.

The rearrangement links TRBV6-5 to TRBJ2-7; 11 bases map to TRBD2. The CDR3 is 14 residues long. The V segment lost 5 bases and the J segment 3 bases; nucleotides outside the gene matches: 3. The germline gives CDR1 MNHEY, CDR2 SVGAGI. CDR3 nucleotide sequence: TGTGCCAGCAGTGGCGGGACTAGCGGCTACGAGCAGTACTTC. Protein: CASSGGTSGYEQYF.